This TCR beta chain was sequenced during a study of cytomegalovirus exposure and HLA in healthy donors. Findings of the study overall: Sequencing likely caused a cluster of highly shared sequence variants.

The CDR3 totals 17 residues. V was trimmed by 4 bases and J by 5 bases, leaving 24 bases between them. Looked up from germline, CDR1 is SGHTA and CDR2 is FQGNSA. Turning to this clone: Its antigen is unidentified.

With 60 Vbeta and 13 Jbeta primers, the PCR was carried out. In the authors' workflow: The count from a later analysis was roughly 80 million unique TCR beta chains, some 9.9 million of them shared. The data were produced by immunoSEQ multiplex PCR, yet TCRdb's version contains in-frame clones alone and is incomplete. V and J calls and clone size are as listed in that table; D and trimming were resolved from the DNA. The sample holds 150,000 to 200,000 clones, 60% to 80% seen once. It was healthy bone marrow donors who served as donors. This sequence was found in a man over 45 in good health and CMV-seropositive. The chain recombines TRBV7-2 with TRBJ2-7; perhaps TRBD1 as D (7 bases). The sequenced material came from PBMCs. The CDR3 sequence: CASSSLRTGKEGNEQYF. CDR3 DNA: TGTGCCAGCAGCTCACTTCGGACAGGTAAGGAGGGGAACGAGCAGTACTTC.